This entry lists 3 T cell receptor beta chains sequenced from one sample in a study of blood T cell repertoires in COVID-19. Some clones are missing from TCRdb's copy, which holds only in-frame ones; the method was immunoSEQ multiplex PCR. The profile shows some 180,000 clones, approximately 84% of them singletons. Sequencing used peripheral blood. These receptors were obtained from a human donor in a cohort sampled during active COVID-19.

For the CDR3, the DNA is TGCGCCAGCAGCCAAACCCCGACAGGGTTGGGCTACGAGCAGTACTTC. It translates to CASSQTPTGLGYEQYF. The chain uses TRBV4-1 and TRBJ2-7, with 7 bases that match TRBD1. This CDR3 is built from 16 residues. Unmatched junction bases numbered 10, after V lost 2 bases and J lost 3 bases. The germline V gene has CDR1 MGHRA and CDR2 YSYEKL.

V gene TRBV2 combines with J gene TRBJ1-6; unclear D gene. This CDR3 is 14 amino acids long. Germline assignment: CDR1 SNHLY and CDR2 FYNNEI. Trimming pared 5 bases from V and 8 bases from J, leaving 13 bases between. The CDR3 region is CASSIRGGDSPLHF. In DNA, the CDR3 is TGTGCCAGCAGTATCCGGGGTGGGGATTCACCCCTCCACTTT.

J is TRBJ1-6 and V is TRBV5-1; TRBD1 is a possible D gene (5 bases). Trimming shortened V by 4 bases and J by 10 bases, and 15 bases separated the two germline ends. CDR3 size: 14 residues. Germline V gene sequence: CDR1 SGHRS, CDR2 YFSETQ. The CDR3: CASSLGPERSPLHF. Here the CDR3 DNA reads TGCGCCAGCAGCCTGGGGCCCGAACGATCACCCCTCCACTTT.